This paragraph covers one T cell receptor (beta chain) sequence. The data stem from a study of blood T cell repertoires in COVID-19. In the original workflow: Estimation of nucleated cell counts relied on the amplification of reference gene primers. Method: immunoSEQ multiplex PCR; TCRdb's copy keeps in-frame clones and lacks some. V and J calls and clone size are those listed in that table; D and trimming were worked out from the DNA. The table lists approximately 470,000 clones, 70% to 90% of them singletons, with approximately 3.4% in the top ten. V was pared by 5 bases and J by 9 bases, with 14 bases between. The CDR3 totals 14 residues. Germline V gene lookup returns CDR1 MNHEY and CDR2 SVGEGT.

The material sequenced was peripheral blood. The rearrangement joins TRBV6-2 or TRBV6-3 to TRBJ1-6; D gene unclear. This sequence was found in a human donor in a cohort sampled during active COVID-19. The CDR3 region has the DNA TGTGCCAGCAGTCGACGCCACAGTCTTTCACCCCTCCACTTT. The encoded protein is CASSRRHSLSPLHF.